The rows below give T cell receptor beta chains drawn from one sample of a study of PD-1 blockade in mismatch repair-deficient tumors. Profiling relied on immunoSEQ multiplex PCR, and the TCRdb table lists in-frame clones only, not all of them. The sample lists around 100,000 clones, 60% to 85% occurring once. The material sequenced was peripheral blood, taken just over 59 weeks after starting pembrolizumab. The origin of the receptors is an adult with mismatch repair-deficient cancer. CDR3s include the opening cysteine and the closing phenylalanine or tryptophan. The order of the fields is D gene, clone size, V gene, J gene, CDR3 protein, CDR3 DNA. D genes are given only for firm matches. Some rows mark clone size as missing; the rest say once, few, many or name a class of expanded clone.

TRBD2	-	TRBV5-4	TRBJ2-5	CASSSNSGAWGETQYF	TGTGCCAGCAGCAGCAATAGCGGGGCGTGGGGGGAGACCCAGTACTTC
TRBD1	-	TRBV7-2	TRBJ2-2	CASSLVSDRGLLAGELFF	TGTGCCAGCAGCTTAGTGTCGGACAGGGGGCTCCTCGCCGGGGAGCTGTTTTTT
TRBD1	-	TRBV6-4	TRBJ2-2	CASNGTGSSGELFF	TGTGCCAGCAATGGGACAGGGTCGAGCGGGGAGCTGTTTTTT
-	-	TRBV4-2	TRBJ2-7	CASSQGYRAFSYEQYF	TGTGCCAGCAGCCAAGGTTACAGGGCTTTCTCCTACGAGCAGTACTTC
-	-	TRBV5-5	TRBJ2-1	CASSLSQSSYNEQFF	TGTGCCAGCAGCTTGAGCCAATCTTCCTACAATGAGCAGTTCTTC
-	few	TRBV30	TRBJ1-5	CAWGSYSNQPQHF	TGTGCCTGGGGTAGTTATAGCAATCAGCCCCAGCATTTT
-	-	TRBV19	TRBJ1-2	CASTPRTYGYTF	TGTGCCAGTACCCCGAGAACCTATGGCTACACCTTC
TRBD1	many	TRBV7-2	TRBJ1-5	CASSPGGVRQPQHF	TGTGCCAGCAGCCCAGGGGGGGTCAGGCAGCCCCAGCATTTT
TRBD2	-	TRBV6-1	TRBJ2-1	CAVATGLGWPNEQFF	TGTGCCGTAGCCACCGGACTAGGTTGGCCCAATGAGCAGTTCTTC
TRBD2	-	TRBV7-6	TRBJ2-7	CASSKGPSGSYEQYF	TGTGCCAGCAGCAAAGGACCTAGCGGCTCCTACGAGCAGTACTTC
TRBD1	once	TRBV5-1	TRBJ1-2	CASSLAEQGARGYTF	TGCGCCAGCAGCTTGGCCGAACAGGGGGCAAGGGGCTACACCTTC
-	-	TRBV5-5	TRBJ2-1	CASSLYRWSVSYNEQFF	TGTGCCAGCAGCTTGTATCGTTGGTCAGTTTCCTACAATGAGCAGTTCTTC
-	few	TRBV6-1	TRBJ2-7	CASSERGLPAYEQYF	TGTGCCAGCAGTGAAAGAGGGTTACCAGCCTACGAGCAGTACTTC
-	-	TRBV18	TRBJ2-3	CASSPPAGIRTDTQYF	TGTGCCAGCTCACCACCGGCTGGGATTCGCACAGATACGCAGTATTTT
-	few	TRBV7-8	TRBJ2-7	CASRSGGGGGYEQYF	TGTGCCAGCAGGTCCGGAGGAGGAGGGGGCTACGAGCAGTACTTC
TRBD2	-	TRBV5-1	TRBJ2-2	CASSSLAGAAGELFF	TGCGCCAGCAGCTCATTAGCGGGAGCGGCCGGGGAGCTGTTTTTT
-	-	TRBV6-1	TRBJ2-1	CASSASPGLYNEQFF	TGTGCCAGCAGTGCCTCTCCGGGACTTTACAATGAGCAGTTCTTC
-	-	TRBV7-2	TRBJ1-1	CASSLQGWNTEAFF	TGTGCCAGCAGTTTGCAGGGGTGGAACACTGAAGCTTTCTTT
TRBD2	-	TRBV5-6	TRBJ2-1	CASSPRLAGGPGRNEQFF	TGTGCCAGCAGCCCACGACTAGCGGGAGGGCCGGGGCGCAATGAGCAGTTCTTC
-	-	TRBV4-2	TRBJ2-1	CASSPSVSSYNEQFF	TGTGCCAGCAGCCCTAGCGTAAGCTCCTACAATGAGCAGTTCTTC
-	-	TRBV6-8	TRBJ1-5	CASPILRFDQPQHF	TGTGCCAGCCCTATCTTAAGGTTTGATCAACCCCAGCATTTT
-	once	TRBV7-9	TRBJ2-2	CASRRLGRNTGELFF	TGTGCCAGCAGAAGACTTGGACGGAACACCGGGGAGCTGTTTTTT
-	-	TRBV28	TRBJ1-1	CASSFGGRNTEAFF	TGTGCCAGCAGTTTCGGAGGGAGGAACACTGAAGCTTTCTTT
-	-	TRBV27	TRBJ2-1	CASSLGLLNEQFF	TGTGCCAGCAGCCTGGGACTTCTCAATGAGCAGTTCTTC
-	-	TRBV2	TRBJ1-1	CASRTQGEGTEAFF	TGTGCCAGCAGGACCCAGGGAGAGGGGACTGAAGCTTTCTTT
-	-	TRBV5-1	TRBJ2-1	CASSLGWGDSSNEQFF	TGCGCCAGCAGCTTGGGTTGGGGAGACTCCTCCAATGAGCAGTTCTTC
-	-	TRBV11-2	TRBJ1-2	CASRETNRDDYGYTF	TGTGCCAGCAGAGAAACCAACAGGGATGACTATGGCTACACCTTC
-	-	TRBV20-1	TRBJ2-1	CSARASEMQFF	TGCAGTGCTAGAGCTAGCGAGATGCAGTTCTTC
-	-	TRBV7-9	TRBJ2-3	CASTLSGGPRELGTDTQYF	TGTGCCAGCACTCTCTCAGGGGGGCCCCGGGAGCTGGGTACAGATACGCAGTATTTT
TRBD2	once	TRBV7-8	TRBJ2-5	CASSLSLRAQAGGGETQYF	TGTGCCAGCAGCTTATCCCTGAGGGCCCAAGCGGGAGGTGGTGAGACCCAGTACTTC
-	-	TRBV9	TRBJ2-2	CASSVDRQAALNTGELFF	TGTGCCAGCAGCGTAGATAGGCAAGCGGCCCTGAACACCGGGGAGCTGTTTTTT
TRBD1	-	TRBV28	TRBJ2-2	CASSRSQGAIGELFF	TGTGCCAGCAGTAGGTCCCAGGGGGCAATCGGGGAGCTGTTTTTT
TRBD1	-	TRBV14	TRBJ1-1	CASSQAVGQGMAEAFF	TGTGCCAGCAGCCAAGCGGTAGGACAGGGGATGGCTGAAGCTTTCTTT
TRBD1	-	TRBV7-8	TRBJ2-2	CASSLRQGATGELFF	TGTGCCAGCAGCTTAAGGCAGGGGGCGACCGGGGAGCTGTTTTTT
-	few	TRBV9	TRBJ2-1	CASRAGGSGANEQFF	TGTGCCAGCAGGGCCGGGGGTAGCGGAGCCAATGAGCAGTTCTTC
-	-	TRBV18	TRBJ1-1	CASHDGTIIGTEAFF	TGTGCCAGCCACGACGGGACTATAATTGGCACTGAAGCTTTCTTT
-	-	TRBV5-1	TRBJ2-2	CASSQGHLANTGELFF	TGCGCCAGCAGTCAAGGACATCTCGCGAACACCGGGGAGCTGTTTTTT
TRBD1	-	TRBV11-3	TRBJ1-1	CASSPRQGLNTEAFF	TGTGCCAGCAGCCCGAGACAGGGACTGAACACTGAAGCTTTCTTT
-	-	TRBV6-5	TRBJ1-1	CASRKTMMNTEAFF	TGTGCCAGCCGAAAAACCATGATGAACACTGAAGCTTTCTTT
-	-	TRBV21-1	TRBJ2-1	CASSGWAMSFF	TGTGCCAGCAGCGGGTGGGCGATGTCGTTCTTC
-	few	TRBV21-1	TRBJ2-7	CASSASYEQYF	TGTGCCAGCAGCGCCTCTTACGAGCAGTACTTC
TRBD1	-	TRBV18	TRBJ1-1	CASSAPQGVNTEAFF	TGTGCCAGCTCAGCACCTCAGGGGGTGAACACTGAAGCTTTCTTT
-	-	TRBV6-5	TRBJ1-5	CASSYSSRSNQPQHF	TGTGCCAGCAGTTACTCGAGTAGGAGCAATCAGCCCCAGCATTTT
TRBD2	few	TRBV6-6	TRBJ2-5	CASSSAGGETQYF	TGTGCCAGCAGTTCAGCGGGAGGAGAGACCCAGTACTTC
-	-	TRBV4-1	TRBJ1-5	CASSQGNNQPQHF	TGCGCCAGCAGCCAGGGGAACAATCAGCCCCAGCATTTT
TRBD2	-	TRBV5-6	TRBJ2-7	CASSPPGTSGSIYEQYF	TGTGCCAGCAGCCCTCCAGGGACTAGCGGGAGTATTTACGAGCAGTACTTC